Detailed here is one TCR beta chain. The antigen is not known. Germline trimming cut 3 bases from V and 0 bases from J; bases unmatched to any gene: 14. Germline V gene lookup returns CDR1 MGHRA and CDR2 YSYEKL. The CDR3 runs 18 residues. Quantitative barcoded 5'-RACE was used to prepare TCR beta libraries. TCRdb re-called the 5' RACE reads with MiXCR, one entry per CDR3 protein. The sample includes just over 350,000 distinct CDR3 sequences, 20% to 25% of them seen just once. This sample is part of a study of CD8 T cells in ankylosing spondylitis. General study results and limits: A motif of several highly homologous TCR beta variants was seen as apparently characteristic of ankylosing spondylitis blood. Prior literature has documented some motif variants in synovial fluid and blood from reactive arthritis.

This chain joins TRBV4-1 and TRBJ2-7; TRBD1 matches at 7 bases. The sample taken for sequencing was blood, either unsorted or a sorted T cell fraction (not recorded which). The sequence derives from a male donor with ankylosing spondylitis or in good health (not recorded which). The CDR3 loop is CASSQGRLDRESSYEQYF. For the CDR3, the DNA is TGCGCCAGCAGCCAGGGGCGACTCGACAGGGAAAGCTCCTACGAGCAGTACTTC.